This T cell receptor beta chain came from a study of CD8 T cells in Susac syndrome. A remark on this clonotype: Its cognate antigen is unknown.

Notes on the study in general: The greatest CD8+ clonal expansion in Susac occurred in TEMRA cells and in active patients.

FACS was used to enrich TEMRA cells, whereas the CD8+ and CD4+ T cells were obtained by negative isolation. This CDR3 contains 12 residues. Germline V CDR1 and CDR2: SGHDN, FVKESK. Trimming took 5 bases from V and 7 from J, leaving 11 bases between them. The RNA, about 0.45 to 1 ug, was put through reverse transcription using random hexamers. Amplification of TCR beta CDR3 spanned 54 Vbeta and 13 Jbeta via immunoSEQ multiplex PCR. TCRdb reprocessed the immunoSEQ multiplex PCR reads via MiXCR and lists one record per CDR3 protein. This table holds approximately 94,000 distinct CDR3 sequences, nearly 97% found once.

Sequenced sample: CD8+ T cells from PBMCs. This chain joins TRBV14 and TRBJ1-2; no firm D call. The receptor's source is a human donor with Susac syndrome. The CDR3 spells CASSRGGFGYTF. Here the CDR3 DNA reads TGTGCCAGCAGCAGAGGAGGGTTTGGCTACACCTTC.